The clone carrying this T cell receptor beta chain was detected only once. Antigen specificity is unknown. Peripheral blood samples of 9 to 10 milliliters were drawn from each donor. This sample was taken from a study of blood T cells in healthy people across ages. Study-wide points: Among long-lived donors, naive CD4+ cells were more numerous and diversity higher than in aged donors. The CMV status of each donor remained undetermined, and this could have confounded shifts in expanded clonotypes.

PCR was performed a second time for about 7 to 12 cycles using a sample-barcoded 5' primer and a J-beta primer mix. TCRdb itself ran the 5' RACE reads through MiXCR, one entry per CDR3 protein. The sample has 2 million or so distinct CDR3 sequences, around 50% seen once. The CDR3 spans 13 residues. Germline trimming cut 1 base from V and 6 bases from J; bases unmatched to any gene: 2. The germline CDR1 and CDR2 sequences are LGHNA and YSLEER. The material sequenced was blood. The rearrangement uses TRBV4-3 and TRBJ2-5; 7 bases map to TRBD2. The receptor was isolated from a woman aged 40 to 50 in good health. CDR3 bases: TGCGCCAGCAGCCAAGGGGGGGGGAAGACCCAGTACTTC. Translated, it gives CASSQGGGKTQYF.